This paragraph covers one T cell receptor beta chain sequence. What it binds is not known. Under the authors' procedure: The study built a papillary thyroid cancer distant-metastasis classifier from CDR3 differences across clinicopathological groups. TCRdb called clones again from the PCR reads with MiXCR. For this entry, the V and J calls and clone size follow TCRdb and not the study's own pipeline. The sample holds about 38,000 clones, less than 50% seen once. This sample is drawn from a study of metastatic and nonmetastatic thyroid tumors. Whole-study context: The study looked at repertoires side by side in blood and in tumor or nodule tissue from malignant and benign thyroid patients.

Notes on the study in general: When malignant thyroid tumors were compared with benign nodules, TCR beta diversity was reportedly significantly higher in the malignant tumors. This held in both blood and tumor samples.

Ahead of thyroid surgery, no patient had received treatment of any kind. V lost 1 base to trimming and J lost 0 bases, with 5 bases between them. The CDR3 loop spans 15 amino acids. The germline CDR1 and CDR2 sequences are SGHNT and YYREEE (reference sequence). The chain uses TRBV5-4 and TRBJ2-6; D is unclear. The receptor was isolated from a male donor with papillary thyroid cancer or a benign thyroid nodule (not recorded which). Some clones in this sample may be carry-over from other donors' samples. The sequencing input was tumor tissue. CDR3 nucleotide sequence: TGTGCCAGCAGCTTGATTTTCTCTGGGGCCAACGTCCTGACTTTC. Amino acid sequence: CASSLIFSGANVLTF.